The rows below give T cell receptor beta chains drawn from one sample of a study of cytomegalovirus exposure and HLA in healthy donors. Clones were sequenced by immunoSEQ multiplex PCR, and TCRdb holds only the in-frame ones, with some missing. The sample lists 80,000 to 100,000 clones; around nine tenths were seen once. The specimen sequenced was PBMCs. Every receptor here comes from a woman between 25 and 40 years old in good health and CMV-seronegative. The CDR3 runs from the conserved cysteine through the conserved F or W.

>TRBV5-4
CASSLASDTGELFF
>TRBV5-1
CASSLAGVGNQPQHF
>TRBV5-8
CASSLWTGSTDTQYF
>TRBV5-1
CASSLFPGGQETQYF
>TRBV9
CASSPWGGSTGANVLTF
>TRBV5-1
CASTHNPGTGSGELFF
>TRBV21-1
CASVGQGGNYGYTF
>TRBV27
CASSLSARGLTYGYTF
>TRBV6-5
CASSYSPGTNEKLFF
>TRBV7-6
CASSPWGGSSYNEQFF
>TRBV7-9
CASRPGGFGTGELFF
>TRBV6-5
CATREAGGSFEQFF
>TRBV5-1
CASSLAGIDSNQPQHF
>TRBV7-9
CASSLAGGAEKLFF
>TRBV5-1
CASSLKTSGLWDNEQFF
>TRBV10-3
CAITRESNTGELFF
>TRBV6-1
CASSVRGDQPQHF
>TRBV4-2
CASSRTGESGNTIYF
>TRBV2
CASTNSFGEQYF
>TRBV5-1
CASSLENMNTEAFF
>TRBV18
CASSPRVDRTYGYTF
>TRBV4-1
CASSQDGRVQPQHF
>TRBV5-1
CASSLGLQNEQYF
>TRBV14
CASSHKTGVVAGRAYEQYF
>TRBV2
CASSHPGQQETQYF
>TRBV27
CASSLKGYIRGTDSGNTIYF
>TRBV5-4
CASSLTGSHEQYF
>TRBV7-2
CASSRQPADTIYF
>TRBV6-1
CASSRDVEPQHF
>TRBV11-2
CASSLRGGVTGLGYTF
>TRBV7-9
CASSLQGGPLGSPLHF
>TRBV6-5
CASSYSRNEKLFF
>TRBV11-3
CASSSSWDTRYNEQFF
>TRBV4-1
CASSQGTALNTEAFF
>TRBV4-2
CASSQQPGSYNEQFF
>TRBV11-3
CASSPGQGQNIQYF
>TRBV5-6
CASSLLSQGTGNTIYF
>TRBV4-1
CASSQASAGVGNEQFF
>TRBV4-1
CASSYITGTSLEDEQFF